This T cell receptor beta chain was sequenced during a study of OX40 agonist ivuxolimab in advanced cancers. Some background on the complete study: Ivuxolimab was an agonistic, fully human IgG2 monoclonal antibody directed against OX40 (CD134), a costimulatory receptor. Patients were allowed to have had prior anti-PD-1, anti-PD-L1 or anti-CTLA-4 therapy, and 40% of the dose-escalation patients had been treated with checkpoint inhibitors. Three dose-escalation patients achieved partial responses, one with hepatocellular carcinoma and two with cutaneous melanoma. The point of sequencing TCRbeta in the periphery was to test whether ivuxolimab changed TCR sequence diversity and drove clonal T-cell expansion. The monotherapy dose-escalation portion (N ≈ 56 patients) of the phase I ivuxolimab trial is reported in the paper. Among the roughly 52 dose-escalation patients, some 20 had hepatocellular carcinoma, around 15 melanoma, 9 renal cell carcinoma and 9 head and neck cancer. Intravenous ivuxolimab was administered to patients every 2 weeks at six dose levels: 0.01, 0.1, 0.3, 1.5, 3 and 10 mg/kg. The dose-escalation cohort was about 83% male with a mean age of around 64 years, ranging from roughly 23 to 90. Paper-wide results and their limitations: The antigen specificity of the peripheral T cells that underwent clonal expansion was not determined. At doses of 0.1 to 3.0 mg/kg, clonal expansion of both CD4+ and CD8+ T cells in blood was seen between baseline and week 6. Low levels of normalized T-cell clonal expansion were also seen in some patients who did not respond. Partial responders in the 0.1-3.0 mg/kg groups had among the lowest normalized peripheral clonal expansion, especially among CD8+ T cells. After ivuxolimab, more expanded clones were found on average in CD8+ T cells than in CD4+ T cells.

To sequence the TCRbeta CDR3 region, genomic DNA was isolated from the sorted cells. The immunoSEQ Assay was used for sequencing of TCRbeta CDR3 regions. TCRdb mirrors the immuneACCESS table, restricted to in-frame sequences. Some clones are absent from its copies; in checked studies, under half trace to an unresolved V gene, and the reason for the others is unknown. For this sample there are just under 65,000 clones; 91% appear just once. Jointly, the top ten make up about 5% of the sample. About this clone itself: Its specific antigen is unknown. Per-nucleotide qualities are absent, and no much larger clonotype sits a single base away.

Patients with a history of autoimmune disease or receiving systemic immunosuppression were excluded from the trial. Peripheral blood for TCR sequencing was drawn from every dose cohort at baseline, at cycle 4 day 1 and at cycle 7 day 1. The samples were drawn from a first-in-human, open-label, multicenter phase I dose-escalation trial of ivuxolimab. Adults with locally advanced or metastatic head and neck squamous cell, hepatocellular, melanoma or renal cell carcinoma were enrolled in the trial. Before TCR sequencing, CD4+ and CD8+ T cells were separately sorted from peripheral blood. The sequencing used CD4+ or CD8+ T cells sorted from blood, collected in a trial of the OX40 agonist ivuxolimab. The source is an adult with an advanced solid tumor such as melanoma, head and neck, liver or kidney cancer.

The nucleotides are TGTGCCAGCAGTTACGGGGCAGGGTTTAGCACAGATACGCAGTATTTT. The encoded protein is CASSYGAGFSTDTQYF. The sequence is built from TRBV6-5 and TRBJ2-3; the D gene is perhaps TRBD1, from 5 matching bases. The CDR3 contains 16 residues, cysteine and phenylalanine counted. Just the 48-base CDR3 DNA is kept, in frame starting at base 1. Trimming takes 2 bases from V and 0 bases from J, and the germline ends sit 12 bases apart. For CDR1 and CDR2, the germline V gene lists MNHEY and SVGAGI.